These T cell receptor beta chains were read from a single sample in a study of T cells in Graves' hyperthyroidism and ophthalmopathy. TCRdb analysed the multiplex PCR reads with MiXCR anew, one entry per CDR3 protein. Of hundreds of thousands of distinct CDR3 sequences in the sample, 30% to 40% were seen once. Sequencing was performed on blood. The receptors derive from a woman aged 40 to 49 with Graves' hyperthyroidism. Each CDR3 is given with its conserved first and last residue. The D gene is left open where the match is weak. The size of a clone is reported for some rows only, either as once, few or many, or as a class for expanded clones.

>TRBJ2-7|TRBD1|.|TRBV5-6
TGTGCCAGCAGCACCCGGGACAGCACCTACGAGCAGTACTTC
CASSTRDSTYEQYF
>TRBJ1-5|.|many|TRBV12-3/TRBV12-4
TGTGCCAGCAGTTCCCTAGGGGAGGGTGATCAGCCCCAGCATTTT
CASSSLGEGDQPQHF
>TRBJ2-7|TRBD2|many|TRBV7-2
TGTGCCAGCAGCTCAGCTAGCGGTACCTACGAGCAGTACTTC
CASSSASGTYEQYF
>TRBJ2-7|TRBD1|many|TRBV5-1
TGCGCCAGCAGTCCGGGACAGGGAGAGGCCTACGAGCAGTACTTC
CASSPGQGEAYEQYF
>TRBJ2-7|.|.|TRBV20-1
TGCAGTGCTCCCGGGGTCCCAAGCTACGAGCAGTACTTC
CSAPGVPSYEQYF
>TRBJ2-5|.|.|TRBV29-1
TGCAGCTCCGTTTTGGGGGCAGAGACCCAGTACTTC
CSSVLGAETQYF
>TRBJ1-1|.|.|TRBV12-3/TRBV12-4
TGTGCCAGCAGTTTAAGGTCAGGGGAGGTAACTGAAGCTTTCTTT
CASSLRSGEVTEAFF
>TRBJ1-2|.|few|TRBV10-1
TGCGCCAGCAGTGAGTTTTCTCAGGATCCCCATAGCTACACCTTC
CASSEFSQDPHSYTF
>TRBJ1-2|.|few|TRBV24-1
TGTGCCACCAGTGATATACACCGGGACAACGGCTACACCTTC
CATSDIHRDNGYTF
>TRBJ1-4|.|.|TRBV7-8
TGTGCCAGCAGCTTTGGGTATAGAAATGAAAAACTGTTTTTT
CASSFGYRNEKLFF
>TRBJ1-6|.|.|TRBV20-1
TGCAGTGTGACTTCGACCAATTCACCCCTCCACTTT
CSVTSTNSPLHF
>TRBJ1-2|.|.|TRBV30
TGTGCCTGGAAGGTCTACCGGGGTGATGGCTACACCTTC
CAWKVYRGDGYTF
>TRBJ2-2|.|.|TRBV10-3
TGTGCCATCAGTTTTGCAGGGGGGAGGAGGGAGCTGTTTTTT
CAISFAGGRRELFF
>TRBJ1-6|.|many|TRBV4-1
TGCGCCAGCAGCGAAGGAACAGGGCCTAATTCACCCCTCCACTTT
CASSEGTGPNSPLHF
>TRBJ1-1|.|.|TRBV6-1
TGTGCCAGCAGTTATCCGGGGGCCTTCGAAGCTTTCTTT
CASSYPGAFEAFF
>TRBJ1-5|TRBD1|.|TRBV29-1
TGCAGCTTGGGACAGGGGAATCAGCCCCAGCATTTT
CSLGQGNQPQHF
>TRBJ1-2|.|many|TRBV29-1
TGCAGCGTTGGCGTGAACTATGGCTACACCTTC
CSVGVNYGYTF
>TRBJ2-7|.|.|TRBV4-3
TGCGCCAGCAGCCAAGGAGATTATGGCATTCGGGAGCAGTACTTC
CASSQGDYGIREQYF
>TRBJ2-5|TRBD2|few|TRBV7-3
TGTGCCAGCAGCTTCACGGGGGGGGCTCAAGAGACCCAGTACTTC
CASSFTGGAQETQYF
>TRBJ2-6|.|few|TRBV6-5
TGTGCCAGCAGTATAAGCACAAACAGCGGGGCCAACGTCCTGACTTTC
CASSISTNSGANVLTF
>TRBJ2-5|TRBD2|.|TRBV7-9
TGTGCCAGCAGCTTTCGACTAGCGGGGGAGACCCAGTACTTC
CASSFRLAGETQYF
>TRBJ1-2|TRBD1|once|TRBV19
TGTGCCAGTAGTTCCGAGACAGGGGGCAGTCGAGGCTACACCTTC
CASSSETGGSRGYTF
>TRBJ2-2|.|.|TRBV7-9
TGTGCCAGCAGCTTAGAACTAGTACTCACCGGGGAGCTGTTTTTT
CASSLELVLTGELFF
>TRBJ1-1|.|few|TRBV5-4
TGTGCCAGCAGCTTGAGTGCCACCCTGCCAGACATACGGACTGAAGCTTTCTTT
CASSLSATLPDIRTEAFF
>TRBJ1-2|.|few|TRBV4-3
TGCGCCAGCAGCCAAGATCCTTTTGGGCCACGGTCGGACTATGGCTACACCTTC
CASSQDPFGPRSDYGYTF
>TRBJ2-2|TRBD2|few|TRBV5-4
TGTGCCAGCAGCCTGACTAGCGGGGGCACCGGGGAGCTGTTTTTT
CASSLTSGGTGELFF